A selection of T cell receptor beta chains follows, all from one sample in a study of cytomegalovirus exposure and HLA in healthy donors. Assay: immunoSEQ multiplex PCR; the TCRdb copy retains only in-frame clones and omits some. The repertoire holds about 35,000 clones, with more than 80% as singletons. Sequenced material: PBMCs. These receptors all stem from a male donor in good health and CMV-seronegative. CDR3s include the opening cysteine and the closing phenylalanine or tryptophan. Each record gives: V gene, clone size, J gene, CDR3 protein. Clone size is given for some rows only: seen once, a few or many times, or a class if the clone is expanded.

TRBV28	NA	TRBJ2-5	CASRPRREREGGETQYF
TRBV27	NA	TRBJ1-1	CASIGGQGNTEAFF
TRBV5-1	NA	TRBJ1-6	CASSLWGQLDNSPLHF
TRBV19	NA	TRBJ2-7	CASSIVYREGEQYF
TRBV5-1	NA	TRBJ2-2	CASSFRNTGELFF
TRBV9	NA	TRBJ1-2	CASSVNWQGAPGYTF
TRBV11-3	few	TRBJ1-1	CASSFRGTEAFF
TRBV11-1	NA	TRBJ2-7	CASRRDRNYEQYF
TRBV5-6	NA	TRBJ2-1	CASAVSSYNEQFF
TRBV6-1	NA	TRBJ1-5	CASSTDRSNQPQHF
TRBV19	NA	TRBJ2-7	CASSMGRWGEQYF
TRBV29-1	NA	TRBJ1-2	CSVKNSYATNYGYTF
TRBV30	NA	TRBJ2-5	CAWSGLVRETQYF
TRBV15	NA	TRBJ2-5	CATSRDNRGRGETQYF
TRBV30	NA	TRBJ2-7	CAWSSGMRQYF
TRBV6-6	NA	TRBJ2-3	CASSPTEDTQYF
TRBV5-1	NA	TRBJ2-7	CASSLRSREYF
TRBV9	NA	TRBJ2-1	CASSGTGPYNEQFF
TRBV9	NA	TRBJ2-6	CASSFPGQGYSGANVLTF
TRBV5-4	NA	TRBJ1-5	CASSDHGGDQPQHF
TRBV30	NA	TRBJ1-6	CAWNSDRGQPLHF
TRBV9	few	TRBJ1-5	CASSVRQPGGQPQHF
TRBV5-1	NA	TRBJ2-1	CASSHANSYNEQFF
TRBV5-4	NA	TRBJ2-1	CASSLAGAVVEQFF
TRBV27	NA	TRBJ2-5	CASSYRGTPQETQYF
TRBV7-9	NA	TRBJ1-1	CASSLGGLFTEAFF
TRBV27	NA	TRBJ2-3	CASRTGTGFFGTQYF
TRBV28	once	TRBJ2-6	CASSLDSPSSGANVLTF
TRBV18	NA	TRBJ2-7	CASSPLTGFYEQYF
TRBV4-3	NA	TRBJ1-6	CASSQDPGWNSPLHF
TRBV28	NA	TRBJ1-2	CASSLQGAYGYTF
TRBV6-6	NA	TRBJ1-1	CASSGGQGTHTEAFF
TRBV25-1	few	TRBJ1-5	CASSEKGQGIGQPQHF
TRBV5-1	NA	TRBJ2-7	CASSLGLRDTYEQYF
TRBV5-1	once	TRBJ2-7	CASSLVSGSTYEQYF
TRBV5-1	NA	TRBJ1-2	CASSPVGEPNYGYTF
TRBV19	NA	TRBJ2-3	CASSTGDTRSDTQYF
TRBV4-1	NA	TRBJ2-3	CASSQGQGAYLDTQYF
TRBV6-6	NA	TRBJ2-3	CASRITRHGTDTQYF
TRBV9	NA	TRBJ2-3	CASSVGAGSTDTQYF
TRBV5-1	NA	TRBJ1-1	CASSKTGAGTEAFF
TRBV10-3	NA	TRBJ2-7	CAISNRGGYEQYF
TRBV29-1	NA	TRBJ2-2	CSIPGGGGELFF
TRBV7-9	NA	TRBJ2-1	CASSWAGTGPFDEQFF
TRBV7-9	NA	TRBJ1-4	CASSLEQGFATNEKLFF
TRBV9	NA	TRBJ1-6	CASSPRDSVPNSPLHF
TRBV5-6	NA	TRBJ1-2	CASSLAPENYGYTF
TRBV7-9	NA	TRBJ2-3	CASRPSGGARSDTQYF
TRBV9	NA	TRBJ2-3	CASSVGASGGPDTQYF
TRBV6-4	NA	TRBJ2-3	CASSDLAGDADTQYF
TRBV5-1	NA	TRBJ1-3	CASSLTGTGHSGNTIYF
TRBV6-5	once	TRBJ2-2	CASSVAAGELFF
TRBV4-1	NA	TRBJ1-3	CASSPAGQVSGNTIYF
TRBV5-4	NA	TRBJ2-5	CASRNHSQETQYF